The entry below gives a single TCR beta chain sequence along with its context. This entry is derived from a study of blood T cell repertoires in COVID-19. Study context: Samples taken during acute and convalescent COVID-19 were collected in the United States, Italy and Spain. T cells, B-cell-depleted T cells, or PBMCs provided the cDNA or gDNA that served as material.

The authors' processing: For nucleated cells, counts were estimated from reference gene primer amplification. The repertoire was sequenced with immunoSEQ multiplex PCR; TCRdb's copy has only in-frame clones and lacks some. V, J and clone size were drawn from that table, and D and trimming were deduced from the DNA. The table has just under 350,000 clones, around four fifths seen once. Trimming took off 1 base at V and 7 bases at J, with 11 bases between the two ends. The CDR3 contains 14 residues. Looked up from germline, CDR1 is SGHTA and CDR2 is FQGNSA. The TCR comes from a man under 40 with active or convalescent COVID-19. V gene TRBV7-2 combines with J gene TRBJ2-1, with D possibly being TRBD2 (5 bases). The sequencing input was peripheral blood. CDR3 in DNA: TGTGCCAGCAGCTTAGGCCCTAGCAGGAATGAGCAGTTCTTC. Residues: CASSLGPSRNEQFF.